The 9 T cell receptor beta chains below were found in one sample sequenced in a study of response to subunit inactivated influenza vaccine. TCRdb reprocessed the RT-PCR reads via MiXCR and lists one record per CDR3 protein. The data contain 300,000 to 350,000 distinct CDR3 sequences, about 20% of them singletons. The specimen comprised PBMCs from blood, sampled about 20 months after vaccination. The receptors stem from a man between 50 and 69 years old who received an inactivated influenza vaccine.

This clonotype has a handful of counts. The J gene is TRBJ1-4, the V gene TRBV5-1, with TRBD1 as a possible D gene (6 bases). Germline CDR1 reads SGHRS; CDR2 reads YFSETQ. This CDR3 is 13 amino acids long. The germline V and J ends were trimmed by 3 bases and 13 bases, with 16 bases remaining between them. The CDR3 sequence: CASSSPDRSRLFF. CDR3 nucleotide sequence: TGCGCCAGCAGCTCCCCGGACAGATCGAGACTGTTTTTT.

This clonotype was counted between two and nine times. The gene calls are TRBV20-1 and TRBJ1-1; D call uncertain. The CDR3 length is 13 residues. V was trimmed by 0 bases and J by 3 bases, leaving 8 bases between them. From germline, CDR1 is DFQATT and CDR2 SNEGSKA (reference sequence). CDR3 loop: CSAREEADTEAFF. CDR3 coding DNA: TGCAGTGCTAGAGAGGAAGCCGACACTGAAGCTTTCTTT.

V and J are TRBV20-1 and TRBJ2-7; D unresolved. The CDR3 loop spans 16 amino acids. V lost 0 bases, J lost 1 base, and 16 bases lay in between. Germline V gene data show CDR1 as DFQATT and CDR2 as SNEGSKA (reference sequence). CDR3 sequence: CSARDPSHYGSYEQYF. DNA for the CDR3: TGCAGTGCTAGAGATCCGTCTCATTACGGTTCCTACGAGCAGTACTTC.

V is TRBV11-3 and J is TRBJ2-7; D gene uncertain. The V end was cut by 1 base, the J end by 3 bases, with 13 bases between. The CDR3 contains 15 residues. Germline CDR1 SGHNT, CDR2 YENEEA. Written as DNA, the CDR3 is TGTGCCAGCAGCTTAGGACGGGCCGGCTACTACGAGCAGTACTTC. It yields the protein CASSLGRAGYYEQYF.

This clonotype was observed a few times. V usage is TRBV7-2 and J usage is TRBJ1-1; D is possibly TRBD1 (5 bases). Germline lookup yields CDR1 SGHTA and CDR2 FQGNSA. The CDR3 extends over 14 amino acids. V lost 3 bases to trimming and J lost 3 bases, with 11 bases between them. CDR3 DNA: TGTGCCAGCAGCTTTATAGGGGTGGACACTGAAGCTTTCTTT. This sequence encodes CASSFIGVDTEAFF.

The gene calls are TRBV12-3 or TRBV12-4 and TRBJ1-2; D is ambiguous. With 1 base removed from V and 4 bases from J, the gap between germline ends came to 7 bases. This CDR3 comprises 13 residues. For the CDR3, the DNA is TGTGCCAGCAGTTTAGGCCAGCGCTATGGCTACACCTTC. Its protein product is CASSLGQRYGYTF.

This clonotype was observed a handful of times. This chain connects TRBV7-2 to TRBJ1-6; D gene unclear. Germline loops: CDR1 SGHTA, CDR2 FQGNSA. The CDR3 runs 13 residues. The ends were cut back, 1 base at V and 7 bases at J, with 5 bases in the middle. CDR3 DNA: TGTGCCAGCAGCTTAGTTACGAATTCACCCCTCCACTTT. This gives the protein CASSLVTNSPLHF.

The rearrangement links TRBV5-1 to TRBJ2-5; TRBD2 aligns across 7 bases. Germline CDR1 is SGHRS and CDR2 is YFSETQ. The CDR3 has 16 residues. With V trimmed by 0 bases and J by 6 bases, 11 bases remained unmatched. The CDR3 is CASSLERRERRKTQYF. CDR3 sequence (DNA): TGCGCCAGCAGCTTGGAAAGGCGGGAGAGAAGAAAGACCCAGTACTTC.

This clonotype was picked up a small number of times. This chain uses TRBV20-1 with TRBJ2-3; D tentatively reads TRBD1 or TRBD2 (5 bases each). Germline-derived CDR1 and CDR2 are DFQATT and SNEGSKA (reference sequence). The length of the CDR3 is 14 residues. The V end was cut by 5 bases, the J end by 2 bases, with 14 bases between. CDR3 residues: CSALRGPSTDTQYF. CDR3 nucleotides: TGCAGTGCTCTTCGGGGCCCCTCCACAGATACGCAGTATTTT.